Here is one T cell receptor beta chain with its context. Its antigen is unknown. This PCR relied on a set of 60 Vbeta primers and 13 Jbeta primers. Measured with immunoSEQ multiplex PCR; TCRdb has only the in-frame clones, and not every one. Of fewer than 150,000 clones detected, more than 70% appear once; the ten largest clones hold roughly 15%. With 6 bases removed from V and 9 bases from J, the gap between germline ends came to 27 bases. The CDR3 runs 17 residues. Germline CDR1 is WNHNN and CDR2 is SYGVQD (reference sequence). Healthy bone marrow donors formed the donor group. These data come from a study of cytomegalovirus exposure and HLA in healthy donors. On the study more broadly: Unique TCR beta sequences numbering about 100 million came from 150 million to 200 million T cells in an earlier analysis. Findings of the study overall: Because they were indistinguishable, some V segments, including TRBV6-2 and TRBV6-3, were excluded.

Input material: PBMCs. V is TRBV10-1 and J is TRBJ2-1; D is perhaps TRBD2 (5 bases). The sequence derives from a man in his fifties or sixties in good health and CMV-seropositive. The CDR3 protein is CASRYVAGAPSGSEQFF. In nucleotides, the CDR3 is TGCGCCAGCAGATACGTGGCCGGTGCCCCCTCGGGGAGTGAGCAGTTCTTC.